This T cell receptor beta chain was obtained from a study of blood T cells in healthy people across ages. General study results and limits: It was not possible, with unsorted PBMCs, to conclusively compare naive and antigen-experienced cells.

Samples each had at least 5.5 micrograms of total RNA extracted. CDR1 is MNHEY, CDR2 SMNVEV, per germline (reference sequence). The CDR3 runs to 14 residues. Between the trimmed V and J ends, which lost 6 bases and 8 bases, there was a span of 16 bases. The use of a sample-barcoded 5' primer and a J-beta primer mix characterized a second PCR of roughly 6 to 12 cycles. One entry per CDR3 protein results from TCRdb running MiXCR on the 5' RACE reads. Of about 900,000 distinct CDR3 sequences detected, under 80% appear once; the ten largest clones hold around a quarter. Concerning this clonotype itself: Its antigen is unidentified.

The TCR sequence derives from a young man in good health. The sequenced material came from blood. The V call is TRBV27, the J call TRBJ1-4; D is unclear. The CDR3 spells CASSGTGTREKLFF. CDR3 DNA: TGTGCCAGCAGCGGCACCGGTACGAGGGAAAAACTGTTTTTT.